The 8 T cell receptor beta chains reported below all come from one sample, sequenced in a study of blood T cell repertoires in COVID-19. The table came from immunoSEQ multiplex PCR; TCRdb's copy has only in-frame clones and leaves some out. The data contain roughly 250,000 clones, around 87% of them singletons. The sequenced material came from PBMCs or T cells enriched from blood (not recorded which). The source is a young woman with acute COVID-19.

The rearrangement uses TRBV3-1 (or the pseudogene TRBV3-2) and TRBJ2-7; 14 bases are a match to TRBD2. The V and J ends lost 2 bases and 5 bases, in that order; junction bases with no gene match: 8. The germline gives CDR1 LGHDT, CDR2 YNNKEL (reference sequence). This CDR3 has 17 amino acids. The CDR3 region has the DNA TGTGCCAGCAGCCAATACCTGGGACTAGCGGGAGAAGACGAGCAGTACTTC. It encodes CASSQYLGLAGEDEQYF.

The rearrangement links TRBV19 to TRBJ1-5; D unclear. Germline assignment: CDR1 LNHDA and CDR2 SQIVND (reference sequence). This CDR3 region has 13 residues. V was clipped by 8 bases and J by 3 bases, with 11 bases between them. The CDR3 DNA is TGTGCCAGTGACGACACTTACAATCAGCCCCAGCATTTT. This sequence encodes CASDDTYNQPQHF. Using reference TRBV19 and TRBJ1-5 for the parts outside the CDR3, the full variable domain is DGGITQSPKYLFRKEGQNVTLSCEQNLNHDAMYWYRQDPGQGLRLIYYSQIVNDFQKGDIAEGYSVSREKKESFPLTVTSAQKNPTAFYLCASDDTYNQPQHFGDGTRLSIL.

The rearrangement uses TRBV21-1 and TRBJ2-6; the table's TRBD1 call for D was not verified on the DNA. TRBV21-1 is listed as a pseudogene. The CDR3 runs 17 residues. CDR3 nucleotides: TGTGCCAGCAGCAAAGATGGAAGGGGGCTTGGGGCCAACGTCCTGACTTTC. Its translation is CASSKDGRGLGANVLTF.

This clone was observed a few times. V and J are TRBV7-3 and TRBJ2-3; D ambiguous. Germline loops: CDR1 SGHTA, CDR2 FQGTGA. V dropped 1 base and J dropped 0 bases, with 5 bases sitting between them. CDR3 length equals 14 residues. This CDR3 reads CASSLMGSTDTQYF. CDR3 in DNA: TGTGCCAGCAGCTTAATGGGCAGCACAGATACGCAGTATTTT.

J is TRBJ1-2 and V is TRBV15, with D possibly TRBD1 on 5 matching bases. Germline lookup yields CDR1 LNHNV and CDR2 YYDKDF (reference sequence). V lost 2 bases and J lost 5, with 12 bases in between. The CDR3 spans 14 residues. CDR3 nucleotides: TGTGCCACCAGCAGACAGGGATCACCTTATGGCTACACCTTC. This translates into CATSRQGSPYGYTF.

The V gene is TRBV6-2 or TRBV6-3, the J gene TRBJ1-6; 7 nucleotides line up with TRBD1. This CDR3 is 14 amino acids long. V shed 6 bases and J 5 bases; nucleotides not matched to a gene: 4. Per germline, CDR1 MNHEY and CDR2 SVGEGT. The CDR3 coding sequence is TGTGCCAGCAGCCGCGGGACAGATAATTCACCCCTCCACTTT. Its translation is CASSRGTDNSPLHF.

The DNA for the CDR3 is TGTGCCAGTCGACCAGTAGGGGGCGGGGAGCTGTTTTTT. Translated, it gives CASRPVGGGELFF. The chain employs TRBV7-2 and TRBJ2-2, with a weak D call TRBD1 (6 bases). The CDR3 loop spans 13 amino acids. Per the germline V gene, CDR1 is SGHTA and CDR2 is FQGNSA. Trimming shortened V by 9 bases and J by 7 bases, and 15 bases separated the two germline ends.

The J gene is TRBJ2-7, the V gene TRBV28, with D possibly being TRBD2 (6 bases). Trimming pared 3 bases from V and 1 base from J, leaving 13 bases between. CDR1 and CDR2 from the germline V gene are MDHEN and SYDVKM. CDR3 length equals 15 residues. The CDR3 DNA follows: TGTGCCAGCAGTTTCCGGTTCCGGGGGTCCTACGAGCAGTACTTC. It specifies CASSFRFRGSYEQYF.